This T cell receptor beta chain originates from a study of T-cell reconstitution after alpha-beta-depleted transplantation in children. Study-wide points: Newly generated T cells supplied most T-cell counts and diversity one year post-transplant.

This clonotype has ten or more counts. What it binds is unknown. The TCRbeta library incorporated unique molecular identifiers. TCRdb redid the calling of the PCR reads with MiXCR, one entry per CDR3 protein. The data show approximately 97,000 distinct CDR3 sequences, roughly 6% seen once. The germline V gene has CDR1 SGHTA and CDR2 FQGNSA. Deletions cut 7 bases from V and 0 bases from J, with 7 bases between. The CDR3 runs to 13 residues. The source is a female patient aged 2 to 10 who had a stem cell transplant for Fanconi anemia, so the T cells may come from the graft donor. The chain combines TRBV7-2 with TRBJ2-1; D gene ambiguous. Source: PBMCs, mostly from graft donor cells, taken 60 days after TCRalphabeta/CD19-depleted stem cell transplant. The CDR3 region is CASMAGSYNEQFF. CDR3 coding DNA: TGTGCCAGCATGGCAGGCTCCTACAATGAGCAGTTCTTC. Based on the CDR3 plus reference TRBV7-2 and TRBJ2-1, the full variable domain is GAGVSQSPSNKVTEKGKDVELRCDPISGHTALYWYRQSLGQGLEFLIYFQGNSAPDKSGLPSDRFSAERTGGSVSTLTIQRTQQEDSAVYLCASMAGSYNEQFFGPGTRLTVL.